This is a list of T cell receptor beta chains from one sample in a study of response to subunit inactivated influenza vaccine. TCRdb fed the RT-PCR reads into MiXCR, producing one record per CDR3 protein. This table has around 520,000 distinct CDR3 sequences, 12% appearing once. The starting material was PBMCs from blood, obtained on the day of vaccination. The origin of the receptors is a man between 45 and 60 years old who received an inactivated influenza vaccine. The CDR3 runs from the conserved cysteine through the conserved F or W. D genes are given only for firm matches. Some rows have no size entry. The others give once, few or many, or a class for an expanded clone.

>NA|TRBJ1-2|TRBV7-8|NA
CASSSQVETLNYGYTF
TGTGCCAGCAGCTCCCAGGTCGAAACCCTTAACTATGGCTACACCTTC
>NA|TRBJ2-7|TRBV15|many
CATSRDAEHYEQYF
TGTGCCACCAGCAGAGATGCTGAGCACTACGAGCAGTACTTC
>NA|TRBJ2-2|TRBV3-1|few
CASSQDGGLNTGELFF
TGTGCCAGCAGCCAAGATGGGGGGCTGAACACCGGGGAGCTGTTTTTT
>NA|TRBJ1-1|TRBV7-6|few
CASSIGRETEAFF
TGTGCCAGCAGCATAGGACGGGAGACTGAAGCTTTCTTT
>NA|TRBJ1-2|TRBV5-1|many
CASSRAGTENGYTF
TGCGCCAGCAGCCGAGCCGGGACTGAGAATGGCTACACCTTC
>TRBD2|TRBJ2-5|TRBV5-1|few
CASSFLLAETQYF
TGCGCCAGCAGCTTCTTACTAGCGGAGACCCAGTACTTC
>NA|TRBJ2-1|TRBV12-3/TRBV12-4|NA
CASSLTPTRTYNEQFF
TGTGCCAGCAGTTTGACTCCTACCCGTACCTACAATGAGCAGTTCTTC
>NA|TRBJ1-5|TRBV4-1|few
CASSQVQQYGQPQHF
TGCGCCAGCAGCCAAGTCCAGCAATACGGACAGCCCCAGCATTTT
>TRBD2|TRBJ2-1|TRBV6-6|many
CASQRGGGDEQFF
TGTGCCAGCCAGCGGGGGGGCGGCGATGAGCAGTTCTTC
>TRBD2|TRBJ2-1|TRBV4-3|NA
CASSQGRTSGYNEQFF
TGCGCCAGCAGCCAAGGACGGACTAGCGGCTACAATGAGCAGTTCTTC
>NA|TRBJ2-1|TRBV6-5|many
CASSYSLASYNEQFF
TGTGCCAGCAGTTACTCCCTAGCATCCTACAATGAGCAGTTCTTC
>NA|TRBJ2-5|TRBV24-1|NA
CATSDPGIVQETQYF
TGTGCCACCAGTGACCCGGGGATAGTTCAAGAGACCCAGTACTTC
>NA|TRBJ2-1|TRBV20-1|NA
CSARLGSSYNEQFF
TGCAGTGCTAGACTAGGCAGCTCCTACAATGAGCAGTTCTTC
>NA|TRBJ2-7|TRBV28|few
CASSLSIDGFYEQYF
TGTGCCAGCAGTCTCTCCATTGACGGCTTCTACGAGCAGTACTTC
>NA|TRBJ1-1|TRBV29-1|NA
CSVERVRMNTEAFF
TGCAGCGTTGAGAGGGTACGGATGAACACTGAAGCTTTCTTT
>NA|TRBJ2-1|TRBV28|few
CASSLGWTMSDEQFF
TGTGCCAGCAGTTTGGGTTGGACTATGTCTGATGAGCAGTTCTTC
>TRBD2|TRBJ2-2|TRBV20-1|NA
CSAGLAGVTGELFF
TGCAGTGCTGGACTAGCGGGAGTTACCGGGGAGCTGTTTTTT
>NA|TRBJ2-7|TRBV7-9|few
CASSFAGDSYEQYF
TGTGCCAGCAGCTTTGCAGGGGACTCCTACGAGCAGTACTTC
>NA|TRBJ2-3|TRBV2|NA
CASMVSGTDTQYF
TGTGCCAGCATGGTATCTGGCACAGATACGCAGTATTTT
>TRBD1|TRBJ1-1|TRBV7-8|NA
CASSEWTGGVNTEAFF
TGTGCCAGCAGCGAGTGGACAGGGGGAGTGAACACTGAAGCTTTCTTT
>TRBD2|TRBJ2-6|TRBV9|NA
CASSGILAGVLLGANVLTF
TGTGCCAGCAGCGGCATACTAGCGGGAGTTCTTCTTGGGGCCAACGTCCTGACTTTC
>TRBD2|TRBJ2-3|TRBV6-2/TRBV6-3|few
CASSYVLAEMQYF
TGTGCCAGCAGTTACGTCCTAGCGGAGATGCAGTATTTT
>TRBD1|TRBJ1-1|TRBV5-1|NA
CASSPGGVPEAFF
TGCGCCAGCAGCCCAGGGGGCGTTCCTGAAGCTTTCTTT
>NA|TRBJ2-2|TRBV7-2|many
CASSPGLANTGELFF
TGTGCCAGCAGCCCGGGACTGGCAAACACCGGGGAGCTGTTTTTT
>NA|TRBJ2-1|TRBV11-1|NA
CASSLQDNEQFF
TGTGCCAGCAGCTTACAAGACAATGAGCAGTTCTTC
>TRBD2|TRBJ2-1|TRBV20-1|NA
CSASRLAGVNEQFF
TGCAGTGCTAGTAGACTAGCGGGAGTCAATGAGCAGTTCTTC
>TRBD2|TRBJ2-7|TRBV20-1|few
CSAGGSGLAGFYEQYF
TGCAGTGCCGGCGGGTCTGGGCTAGCGGGATTCTACGAGCAGTACTTC
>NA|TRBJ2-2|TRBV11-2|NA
CASSLVGGIGELFF
TGTGCCAGCAGCTTAGTTGGGGGGATCGGGGAGCTGTTTTTT
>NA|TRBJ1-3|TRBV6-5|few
CASSYRQASGNTIYF
TGTGCCAGCAGTTATCGACAGGCCTCTGGAAACACCATATATTTT
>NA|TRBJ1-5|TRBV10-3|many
CAISERGQPQHF
TGTGCCATCAGTGAGAGAGGTCAGCCCCAGCATTTT
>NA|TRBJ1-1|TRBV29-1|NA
CSGSPGRNTEAFF
TGCAGCGGATCCCCGGGACGGAACACTGAAGCTTTCTTT
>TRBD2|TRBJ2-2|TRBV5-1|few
CASSPKMVLAGPGELFF
TGCGCCAGCAGCCCCAAGATGGTACTAGCGGGACCCGGGGAGCTGTTTTTT
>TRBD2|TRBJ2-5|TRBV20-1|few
CSARGGTSGTQETQYF
TGCAGTGCTAGGGGGGGGACTAGCGGAACGCAAGAGACCCAGTACTTC